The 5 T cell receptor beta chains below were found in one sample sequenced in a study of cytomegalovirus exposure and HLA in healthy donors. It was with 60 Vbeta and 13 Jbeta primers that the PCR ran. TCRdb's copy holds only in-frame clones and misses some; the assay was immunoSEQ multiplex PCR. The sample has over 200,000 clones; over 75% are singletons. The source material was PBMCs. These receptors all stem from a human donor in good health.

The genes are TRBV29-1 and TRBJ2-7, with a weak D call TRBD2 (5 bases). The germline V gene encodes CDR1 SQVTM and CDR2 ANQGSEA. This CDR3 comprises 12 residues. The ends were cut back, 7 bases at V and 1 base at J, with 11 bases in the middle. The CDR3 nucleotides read TGCAGCGCCCAAAGGGAGTCCTACGAGCAGTACTTC. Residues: CSAQRESYEQYF.

The CDR3 protein is CASGLGAGSSYEQYF. The CDR3 DNA sequence: TGTGCTAGTGGTTTGGGTGCCGGGAGCTCCTACGAGCAGTACTTC. V is TRBV12-5 and J is TRBJ2-7; D is possibly TRBD2 (6 bases). The CDR3 has 15 amino acids. Trimming shortened V by 1 base and J by 0 bases, and 10 bases separated the two germline ends. Germline-derived CDR1 and CDR2 are LGHNT and FRNRAP.

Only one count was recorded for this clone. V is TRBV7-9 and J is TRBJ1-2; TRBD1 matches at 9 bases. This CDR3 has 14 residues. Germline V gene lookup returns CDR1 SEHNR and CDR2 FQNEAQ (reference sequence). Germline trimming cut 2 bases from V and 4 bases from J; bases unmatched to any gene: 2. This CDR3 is CASSLKGQGYGYTF. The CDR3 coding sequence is TGTGCCAGCAGCTTAAAGGGACAGGGCTATGGCTACACCTTC.

CDR3 bases: TGCGCCAGCAGCCAGGCCTGGGGGGGGTTCATCAATGAGCAGTTCTTC. Amino acids: CASSQAWGGFINEQFF. This chain connects TRBV4-3 to TRBJ2-1; 7 bases are shared with TRBD2. Germline V gene sequence: CDR1 LGHNA, CDR2 YSLEER. With 3 bases clipped from V and 6 bases from J, the junction kept 11 bases outside the gene matches. The CDR3 covers 16 residues.

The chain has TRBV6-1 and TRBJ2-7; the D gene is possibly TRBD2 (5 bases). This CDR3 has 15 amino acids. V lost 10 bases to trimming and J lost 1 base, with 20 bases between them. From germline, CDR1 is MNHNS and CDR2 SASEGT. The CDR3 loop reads CATTGRDRGSYEQYF. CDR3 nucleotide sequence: TGTGCCACCACCGGACGGGATCGGGGATCCTACGAGCAGTACTTC.